This paragraph reports one TCR beta chain. The specificity of this receptor is unknown. No base-level quality is on record; no much larger clone is a single base apart. These data are taken from a study of blood T cell repertoires in COVID-19 (dated by TCRdb to the early 2020s). For the wider study: Samples from collaborators originated in the United States, Italy and Spain and spanned both the acute and convalescent phases of COVID-19. HLA class I and class II types, where available, came from metadata supplied by the sample provider rather than from assay-based typing. The prospective study material was composed of cDNA or gDNA derived from T cells, B-cell-depleted T cells, or PBMCs. Nearly every sample came with metadata listing a de-identified subject ID, COVID-19 status, age in years and sex. Samples were obtained from the ongoing ImmuneRACE study (first 160 participants) and from about 1,300 subjects provided by 6 global collaborators. The dataset comprised deeply sampled blood TCRbeta repertoires from subjects exposed to, actively infected with, or recovered from COVID-19. The repertoires were released in a freely available public database meant as a resource for research on the immune response to SARS-CoV-2. What the study reported, not specific to this receptor: The quantity of clinical and demographic metadata differed by source and by participant and was supplied without curation.

Its CDR3 holds 15 amino acids, cysteine through phenylalanine. Of all the DNA, just the CDR3 is kept, 45 bases in frame from base 1. Looking up the germline V gene yields CDR1 MGHDK and CDR2 SYGVNS. Germline trimming: 4 bases from V, 2 bases from J; junction bases outside gene matches: 6. Collaborating institutions collected whole blood in K2EDTA tubes following their own protocols. For TCRbeta analysis, collaborators shipped samples in one of three forms: frozen whole blood, isolated PBMCs, or DNA extracted from either of those sample types. The immunoSEQ Assay, a bias-controlled multiplex PCR, was used to amplify TCRbeta CDR3 regions from genomic DNA. Turning to the authors' computational methods: The number of nucleated cells in each sample was estimated from the amplification of reference gene primers within the assay. Sequence reads were collapsed and filtered to measure the absolute abundance of every unique TCRbeta CDR3 rearrangement. For each sample, productive Simpson clonality was calculated as the square root of Simpson's diversity index over productive rearrangements. Drawn from immuneACCESS, this table holds only the in-frame rearrangements with V and J called that TCRdb kept. Clones are partly lost; checked studies trace under half to an unresolved V gene and leave the rest unexplained. The V and J calls and the clone size are those of that table, but D and trimming were determined from the DNA. The sample records about 270,000 clones, 86% of which are singletons. The ten largest clones add up to around 8.8% of the sample.

Recombination connected TRBV25-1 to TRBJ2-3; 7 bases in the junction line up with TRBD1. Input material: peripheral blood. The sequence was obtained from a man between 35 and 55 years old with active or convalescent COVID-19. In nucleotides, the sequence is TGTGCCAGCAGTGGGTGGACAGGACTCACAGATACGCAGTATTTT. Its protein is CASSGWTGLTDTQYF.